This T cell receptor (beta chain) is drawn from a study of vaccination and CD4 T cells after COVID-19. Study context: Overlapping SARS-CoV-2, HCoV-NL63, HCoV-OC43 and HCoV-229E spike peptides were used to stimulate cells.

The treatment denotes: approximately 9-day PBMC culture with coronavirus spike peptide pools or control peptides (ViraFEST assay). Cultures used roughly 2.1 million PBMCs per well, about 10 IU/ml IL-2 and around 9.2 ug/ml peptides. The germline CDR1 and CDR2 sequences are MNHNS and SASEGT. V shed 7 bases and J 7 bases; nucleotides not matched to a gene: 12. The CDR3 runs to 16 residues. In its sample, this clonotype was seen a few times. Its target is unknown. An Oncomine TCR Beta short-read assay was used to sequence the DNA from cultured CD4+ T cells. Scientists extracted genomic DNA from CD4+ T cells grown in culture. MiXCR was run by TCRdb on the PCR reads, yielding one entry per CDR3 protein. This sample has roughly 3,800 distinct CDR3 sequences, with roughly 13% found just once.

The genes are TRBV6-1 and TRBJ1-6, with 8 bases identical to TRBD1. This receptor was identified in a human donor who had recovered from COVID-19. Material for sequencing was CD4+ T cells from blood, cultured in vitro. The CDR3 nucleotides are TGTGCCAGCACAGAAAATGGACAGGGAGGGAATTCACCCCTCCACTTT. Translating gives CASTENGQGGNSPLHF.